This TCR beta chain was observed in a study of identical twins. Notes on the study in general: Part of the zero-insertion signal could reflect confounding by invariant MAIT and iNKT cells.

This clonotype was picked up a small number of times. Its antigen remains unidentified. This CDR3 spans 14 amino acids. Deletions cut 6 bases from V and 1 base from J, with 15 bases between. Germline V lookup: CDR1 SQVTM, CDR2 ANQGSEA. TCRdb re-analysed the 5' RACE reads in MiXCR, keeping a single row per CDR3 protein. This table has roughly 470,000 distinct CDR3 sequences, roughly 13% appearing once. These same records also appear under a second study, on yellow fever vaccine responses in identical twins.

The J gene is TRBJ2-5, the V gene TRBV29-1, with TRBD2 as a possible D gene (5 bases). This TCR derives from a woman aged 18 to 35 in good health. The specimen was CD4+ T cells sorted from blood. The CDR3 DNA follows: TGCAGCGTGAGCCTCGGGATCCCCCAAGAGACCCAGTACTTC. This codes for CSVSLGIPQETQYF.